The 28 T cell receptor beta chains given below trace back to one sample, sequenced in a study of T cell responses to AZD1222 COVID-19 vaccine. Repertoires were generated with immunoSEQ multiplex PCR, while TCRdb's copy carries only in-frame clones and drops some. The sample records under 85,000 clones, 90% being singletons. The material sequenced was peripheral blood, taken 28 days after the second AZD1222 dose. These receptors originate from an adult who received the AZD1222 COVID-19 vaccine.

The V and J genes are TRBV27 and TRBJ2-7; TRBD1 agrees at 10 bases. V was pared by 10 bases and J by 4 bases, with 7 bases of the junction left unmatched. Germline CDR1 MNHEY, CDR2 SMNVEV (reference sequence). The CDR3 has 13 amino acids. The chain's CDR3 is CATARDRGYEQYF. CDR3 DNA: TGTGCCACCGCCCGGGACAGGGGTTACGAGCAGTACTTC.

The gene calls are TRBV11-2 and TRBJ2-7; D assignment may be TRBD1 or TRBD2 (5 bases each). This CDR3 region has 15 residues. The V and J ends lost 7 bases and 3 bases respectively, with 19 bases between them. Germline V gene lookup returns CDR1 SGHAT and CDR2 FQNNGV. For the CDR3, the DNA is TGTGCCAGCATCAATACCCGGGACGGTGGCTACGAGCAGTACTTC. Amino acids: CASINTRDGGYEQYF.

CDR3 loop: CASRKGAEQYF. In DNA form, the CDR3 reads TGTGCCAGCAGAAAGGGGGCCGAGCAGTACTTC. This chain uses TRBV6-5 with TRBJ2-7; 7 nucleotides align to TRBD1. The germline V gene has CDR1 MNHEY and CDR2 SVGAGI. V lost 6 bases to trimming and J lost 6 bases; unmatched junction nucleotides: 2. This CDR3 region has 11 residues.

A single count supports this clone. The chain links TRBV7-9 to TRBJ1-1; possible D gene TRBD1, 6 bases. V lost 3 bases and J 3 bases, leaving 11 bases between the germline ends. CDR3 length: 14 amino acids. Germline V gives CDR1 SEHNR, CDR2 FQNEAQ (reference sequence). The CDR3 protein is CASSFEQGYTEAFF. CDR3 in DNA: TGTGCCAGCAGCTTCGAACAGGGATACACTGAAGCTTTCTTT. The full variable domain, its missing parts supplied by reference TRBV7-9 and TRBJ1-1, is DTGVSQNPRHKITKRGQNVTFRCDPISEHNRLYWYRQTLGQGPEFLTYFQNEAQLEKSRLLSDRFSAERPKGSFSTLEIQRTEQGDSAMYLCASSFEQGYTEAFFGQGTRLTVV.

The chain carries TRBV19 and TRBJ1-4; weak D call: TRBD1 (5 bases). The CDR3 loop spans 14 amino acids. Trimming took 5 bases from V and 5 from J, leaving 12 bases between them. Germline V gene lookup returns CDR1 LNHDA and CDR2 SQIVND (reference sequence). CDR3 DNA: TGTGCCAGTAGTTTGGGGCCGATGAATGAAAAACTGTTTTTT. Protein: CASSLGPMNEKLFF.

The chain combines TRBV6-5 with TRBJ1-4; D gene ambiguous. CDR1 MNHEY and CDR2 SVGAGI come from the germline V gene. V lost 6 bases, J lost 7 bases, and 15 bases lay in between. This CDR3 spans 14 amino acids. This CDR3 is CASSRAEGVEKLFF. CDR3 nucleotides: TGTGCCAGCAGCCGTGCGGAGGGCGTTGAAAAACTGTTTTTT.

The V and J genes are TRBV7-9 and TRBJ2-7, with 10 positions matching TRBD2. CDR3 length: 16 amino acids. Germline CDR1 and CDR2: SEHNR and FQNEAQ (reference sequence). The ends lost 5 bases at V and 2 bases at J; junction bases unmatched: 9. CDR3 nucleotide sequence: TGTGCCAGCAGCCGACTAGCGGGCGTCAGCCCCTACGAGCAGTACTTC. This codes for CASSRLAGVSPYEQYF. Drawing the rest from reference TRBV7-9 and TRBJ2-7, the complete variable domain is DTGVSQNPRHKITKRGQNVTFRCDPISEHNRLYWYRQTLGQGPEFLTYFQNEAQLEKSRLLSDRFSAERPKGSFSTLEIQRTEQGDSAMYLCASSRLAGVSPYEQYFGPGTRLTVT.

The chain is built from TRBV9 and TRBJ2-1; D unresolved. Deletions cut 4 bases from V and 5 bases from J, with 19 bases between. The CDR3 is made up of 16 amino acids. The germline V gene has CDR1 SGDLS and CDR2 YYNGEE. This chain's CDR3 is CASSPSSWGFDNEQFF. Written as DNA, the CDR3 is TGTGCCAGCAGCCCCTCGTCATGGGGTTTCGACAATGAGCAGTTCTTC.

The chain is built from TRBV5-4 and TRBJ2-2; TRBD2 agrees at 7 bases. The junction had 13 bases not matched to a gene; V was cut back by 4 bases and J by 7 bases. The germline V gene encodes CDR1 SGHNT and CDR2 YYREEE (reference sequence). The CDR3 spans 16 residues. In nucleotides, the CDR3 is TGTGCCAGCAGCCCCGAGACCGGGGGGTGGGGCGGGGAGCTGTTTTTT. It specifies CASSPETGGWGGELFF. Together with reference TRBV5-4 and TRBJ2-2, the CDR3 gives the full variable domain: ETGVTQSPTHLIKTRGQQVTLRCSSQSGHNTVSWYQQALGQGPQFIFQYYREEENGRGNFPPRFSGLQFPNYSSELNVNALELDDSALYLCASSPETGGWGGELFFGEGSRLTVL.

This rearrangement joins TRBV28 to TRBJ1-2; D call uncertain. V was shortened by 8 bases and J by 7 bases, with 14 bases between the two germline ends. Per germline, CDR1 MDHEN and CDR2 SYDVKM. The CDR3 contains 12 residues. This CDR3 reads CASFPPSGGYTF. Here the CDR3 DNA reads TGTGCCAGCTTTCCCCCCAGTGGTGGCTACACCTTC.

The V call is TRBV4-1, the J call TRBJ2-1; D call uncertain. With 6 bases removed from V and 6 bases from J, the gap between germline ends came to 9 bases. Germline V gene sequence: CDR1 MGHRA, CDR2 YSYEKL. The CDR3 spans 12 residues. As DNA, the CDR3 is TGCGCCAGCAGTCCCGTGGGCAATGAGCAGTTCTTC. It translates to CASSPVGNEQFF.

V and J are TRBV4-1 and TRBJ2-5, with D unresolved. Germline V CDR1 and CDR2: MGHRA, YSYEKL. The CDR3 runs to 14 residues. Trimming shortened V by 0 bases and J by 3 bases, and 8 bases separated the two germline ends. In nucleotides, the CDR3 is TGCGCCAGCAGCCAAGAATGGCTGAAAGAGACCCAGTACTTC. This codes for CASSQEWLKETQYF.

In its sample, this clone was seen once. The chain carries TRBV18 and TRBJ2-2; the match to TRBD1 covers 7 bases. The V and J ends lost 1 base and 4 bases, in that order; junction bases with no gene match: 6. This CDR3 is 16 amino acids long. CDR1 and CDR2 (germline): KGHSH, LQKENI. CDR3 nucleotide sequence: TGTGCCAGCTCACCACGGACAGGAGTTTCCACCGGGGAGCTGTTTTTT. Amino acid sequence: CASSPRTGVSTGELFF. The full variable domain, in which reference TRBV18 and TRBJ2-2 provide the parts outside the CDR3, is NAGVMQNPRHLVRRRGQEARLRCSPMKGHSHVYWYRQLPEEGLKFMVYLQKENIIDESGMPKERFSAEFPKEGPSILRIQQVVRGDSAAYFCASSPRTGVSTGELFFGEGSRLTVL.

The CDR3 nucleotides read TGTGCCAGCAGCGTAGGTAGCGGGGCTGAGCAGTTCTTC. It translates to CASSVGSGAEQFF. The rearrangement joins TRBV9 to TRBJ2-1, with TRBD2 matching 8 bases. The CDR3 covers 13 residues. Germline V gene data show CDR1 as SGDLS and CDR2 as YYNGEE. The V gene end was trimmed by 0 bases and the J gene end by 9 bases; junction bases not matched to a gene: 2. The variable domain in full, with the rest retrieved from reference TRBV9 and TRBJ2-1, is DSGVTQTPKHLITATGQRVTLRCSPRSGDLSVYWYQQSLDQGLQFLIQYYNGEERAKGNILERFSAQQFPDLHSELNLSSLELGDSALYFCASSVGSGAEQFFGPGTRLTVL.

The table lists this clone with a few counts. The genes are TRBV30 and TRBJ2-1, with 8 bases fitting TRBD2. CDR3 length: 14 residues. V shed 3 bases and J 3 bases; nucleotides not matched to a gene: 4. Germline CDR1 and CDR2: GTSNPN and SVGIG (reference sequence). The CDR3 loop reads CAWSLAGRYNEQFF. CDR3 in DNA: TGTGCCTGGAGCCTAGCGGGCCGCTACAATGAGCAGTTCTTC. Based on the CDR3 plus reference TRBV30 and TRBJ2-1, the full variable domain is SQTIHQWPATLVQPVGSPLSLECTVEGTSNPNLYWYRQAAGRGLQLLFYSVGIGQISSEVPQNLSASRPQDRQFILSSKKLLLSDSGFYLCAWSLAGRYNEQFFGPGTRLTVL.

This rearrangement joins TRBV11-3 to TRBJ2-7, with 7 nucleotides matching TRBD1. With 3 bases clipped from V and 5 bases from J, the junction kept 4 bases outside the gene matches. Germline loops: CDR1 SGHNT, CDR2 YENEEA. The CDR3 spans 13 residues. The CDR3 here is CASSFRGTDEQYF. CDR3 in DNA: TGTGCCAGCAGCTTTCGTGGGACAGACGAGCAGTACTTC.

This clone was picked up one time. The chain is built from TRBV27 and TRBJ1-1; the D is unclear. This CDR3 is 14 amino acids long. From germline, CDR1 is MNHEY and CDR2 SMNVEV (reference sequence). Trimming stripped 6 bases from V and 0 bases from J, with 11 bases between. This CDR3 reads CASRSYEMNTEAFF. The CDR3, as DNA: TGTGCCAGCAGATCGTATGAAATGAACACTGAAGCTTTCTTT.

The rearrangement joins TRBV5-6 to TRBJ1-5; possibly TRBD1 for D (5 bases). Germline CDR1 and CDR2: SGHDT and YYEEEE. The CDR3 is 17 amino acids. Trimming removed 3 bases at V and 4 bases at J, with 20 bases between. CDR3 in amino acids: CASSSGTGTVENQPQHF. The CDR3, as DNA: TGTGCCAGCAGCTCGGGCACCGGGACCGTCGAGAATCAGCCCCAGCATTTT.

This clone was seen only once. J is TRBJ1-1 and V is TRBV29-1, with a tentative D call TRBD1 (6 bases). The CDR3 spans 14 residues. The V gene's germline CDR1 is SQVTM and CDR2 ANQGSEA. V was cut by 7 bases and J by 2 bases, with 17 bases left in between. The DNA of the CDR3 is TGCAGCGGAATTCAACAGGGCGGCAACACTGAAGCTTTCTTT. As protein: CSGIQQGGNTEAFF.

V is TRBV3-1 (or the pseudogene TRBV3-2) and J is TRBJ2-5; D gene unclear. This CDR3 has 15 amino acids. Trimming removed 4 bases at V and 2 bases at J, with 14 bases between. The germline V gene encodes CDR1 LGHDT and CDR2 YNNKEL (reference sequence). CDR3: CASSRGEGYQETQYF. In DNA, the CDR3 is TGTGCCAGCAGCCGCGGAGAAGGTTATCAAGAGACCCAGTACTTC.

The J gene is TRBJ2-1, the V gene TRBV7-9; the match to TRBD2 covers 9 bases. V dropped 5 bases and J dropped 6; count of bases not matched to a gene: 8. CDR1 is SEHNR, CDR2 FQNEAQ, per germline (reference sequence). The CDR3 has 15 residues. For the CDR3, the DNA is TGTGCCAGCAGCGTCCTAGCGGGAACGGGCAATGAGCAGTTCTTC. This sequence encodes CASSVLAGTGNEQFF.

In DNA, the CDR3 is TGTGCCAGCAGAGAAGCGGCCCTCGCAGGGGCGAACACTGAAGCTTTCTTT. As protein: CASREAALAGANTEAFF. The chain joins TRBV6-4 to TRBJ1-1, with D possibly being TRBD1 (6 bases). The V end lost 6 bases, the J end lost 1 base, and 21 bases lay between the germline ends. This CDR3 spans 17 amino acids. CDR1 and CDR2 (germline): MRHNA, SNTAGT.

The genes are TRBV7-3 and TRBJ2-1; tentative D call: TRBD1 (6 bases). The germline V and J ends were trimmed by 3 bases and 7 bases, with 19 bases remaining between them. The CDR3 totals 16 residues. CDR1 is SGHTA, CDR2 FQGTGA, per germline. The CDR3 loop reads CASSFTGNLEGNEQFF. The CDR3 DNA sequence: TGTGCCAGCAGCTTTACAGGGAACCTCGAAGGGAATGAGCAGTTCTTC.

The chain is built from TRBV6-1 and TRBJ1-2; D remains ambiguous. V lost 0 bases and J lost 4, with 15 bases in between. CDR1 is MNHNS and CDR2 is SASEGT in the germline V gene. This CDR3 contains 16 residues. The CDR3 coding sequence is TGTGCCAGCAGTGAAGCCTCGGTATACCTGGGCTATGGCTACACCTTC. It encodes CASSEASVYLGYGYTF.

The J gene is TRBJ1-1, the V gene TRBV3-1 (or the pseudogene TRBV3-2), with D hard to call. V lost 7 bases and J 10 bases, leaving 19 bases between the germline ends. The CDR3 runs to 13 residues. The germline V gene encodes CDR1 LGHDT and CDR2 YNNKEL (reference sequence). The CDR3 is CASTRTRRERAFF. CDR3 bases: TGTGCCAGCACCCGAACGAGAAGGGAGAGAGCTTTCTTT.

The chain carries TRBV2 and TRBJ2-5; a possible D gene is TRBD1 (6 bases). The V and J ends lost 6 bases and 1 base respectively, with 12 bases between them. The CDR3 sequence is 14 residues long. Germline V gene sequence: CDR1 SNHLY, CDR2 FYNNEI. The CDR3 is CASSVDSLQETQYF. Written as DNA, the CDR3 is TGTGCCAGCAGCGTGGACAGTCTCCAAGAGACCCAGTACTTC.

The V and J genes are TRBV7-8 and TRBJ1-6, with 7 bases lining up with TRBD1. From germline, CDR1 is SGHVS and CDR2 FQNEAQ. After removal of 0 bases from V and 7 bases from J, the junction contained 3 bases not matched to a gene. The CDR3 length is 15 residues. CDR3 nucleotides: TGTGCCAGCAGCTTAGCGAGACAGGGAAATTCACCCCTCCACTTT. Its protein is CASSLARQGNSPLHF.

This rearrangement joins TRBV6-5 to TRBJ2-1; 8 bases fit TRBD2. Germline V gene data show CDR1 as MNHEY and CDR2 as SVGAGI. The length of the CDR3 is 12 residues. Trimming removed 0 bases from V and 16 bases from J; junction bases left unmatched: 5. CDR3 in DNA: TGTGCCAGCAGTTACTCCTCACGGGGGGGATTCTTC. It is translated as CASSYSSRGGFF.